The 5 T cell receptor beta chains presented below share a single source sample, sequenced in a study of T cells expressing NK-cell markers. TCRdb re-analyzed the 5' RACE reads; it lists each CDR3 protein once, without DNA. The listing records hundreds of thousands of distinct CDR3 sequences. The sequencing sample was made of blood T cells: a sorted CD56 or NKG2C T cell subset, CD4+ or CD8+ T cells, or bulk PBMC T cells (not recorded which). The receptor source for this set is a woman aged 18 to 75 in good health.

CDR3: CSANLDMVDGYTF. The gene calls are TRBV29-1 and TRBJ1-2. CDR1 is SQVTM and CDR2 is ANQGSEA in the germline V gene. The CDR3 contains 13 residues.

CDR3 sequence reads: CASSLYQETYNEQFF. The chain links TRBV5-6 to TRBJ2-1. Germline CDR1 is SGHDT and CDR2 is YYEEEE. The CDR3 sequence is 15 residues long.

V usage is TRBV20-1 and J usage is TRBJ2-1; TCRdb's D call, TRBD1, is unchecked because there is no DNA. The CDR3 sequence is 16 residues long. Germline V gives CDR1 DFQATT, CDR2 SNEGSKA (reference sequence). CDR3 in amino acids: CSARDFGGGDYNEQFF.

This chain connects TRBV6-1 to TRBJ1-5; absent DNA, TCRdb's TRBD1 call cannot be checked. Germline assignment: CDR1 MNHNS and CDR2 SASEGT. CDR3 length equals 14 residues. The CDR3 reads CASSDDGANQPQHF.

The chain uses TRBV5-6 and TRBJ2-1; without DNA, the TCRdb call of TRBD1 cannot be checked. Per the germline V gene, CDR1 is SGHDT and CDR2 is YYEEEE. The CDR3 consists of 15 residues. CDR3 sequence reads: CASSSLDRAENEQFF.